The 20 T cell receptor beta chains in this list originate from one sample, sequenced in a study of patients and donors after allogeneic stem cell transplantation. TCRdb independently ran MiXCR on the RT-PCR reads; one entry per CDR3 protein. Of about 960,000 distinct CDR3 sequences listed, around 17% are singletons. Material: blood, either unsorted or a sorted T cell fraction (not recorded which). The source of these receptors is a human donor who was either an allogeneic HSCT recipient or a stem cell or donor lymphocyte infusion donor (not recorded which). It is not recorded whose cells these are; they may come from a transplant donor.

This clonotype was counted between two and nine times. The chain couples TRBV15 to TRBJ2-5; 12 nucleotides align to TRBD2. CDR1 is LNHNV, CDR2 YYDKDF, per germline (reference sequence). Trimming took 1 base from V and 5 from J; bases not matched to a gene: 8. The CDR3 covers 17 residues. As DNA, the CDR3 is TGTGCCACCAGCAGAGGTCTAGCGGGAGGGTTCGAGGAGACCCAGTACTTC. Amino acids: CATSRGLAGGFEETQYF. Full variable domain (rest looked up from reference TRBV15 and TRBJ2-5): DAMVIQNPRYQVTQFGKPVTLSCSQTLNHNVMYWYQQKSSQAPKLLFHYYDKDFNNEADTPDNFQSRRPNTSFCFLDIRSPGLGDTAMYLCATSRGLAGGFEETQYFGPGTRLLVL.

This clonotype was recorded a few times. The chain combines TRBV11-1 with TRBJ2-7, with 10 bases matching TRBD2. CDR3 size: 19 residues. Trimming cost V 2 bases and J 5 bases; bases outside gene matches: 18. The germline V gene encodes CDR1 SGHAT and CDR2 FQDESV (reference sequence). The CDR3 region is CASSLREWGKAGGPDEQYF. The CDR3 nucleotides read TGTGCCAGCAGCTTACGGGAATGGGGGAAAGCGGGAGGGCCCGACGAGCAGTACTTC.

V is TRBV12-3 or TRBV12-4 and J is TRBJ1-2; D possibly corresponds to TRBD1 (5 bases). The CDR3 is made up of 15 amino acids. The V gene lost 6 bases and the J gene lost 0 bases, with 14 bases spanning the gap. For the CDR3, the DNA is TGTGCCAGCAGCGACACATGGGGGGCTAACTATGGCTACACCTTC. It codes for CASSDTWGANYGYTF.

The chain links TRBV18 to TRBJ1-5; D gene ambiguous. Looked up from germline, CDR1 is KGHSH and CDR2 is LQKENI. This CDR3 contains 14 residues. The V gene lost 1 base and the J gene lost 4 bases, with 8 bases spanning the gap. The CDR3 DNA reads TGTGCCAGCTCACCACAGTCCGTTAATCAGCCCCAGCATTTT. Protein sequence: CASSPQSVNQPQHF.

V and J are TRBV21-1 and TRBJ2-3; no check of the table's D call, TRBD1, against the DNA was made. TRBV21-1 is termed a pseudogene. The CDR3 spans 14 residues. For the CDR3, the DNA is TGTGCCAGCAGCGGGGGCGGGAGTCCAGATACGCAGTATTTT. The encoded protein is CASSGGGSPDTQYF.

This clonotype occurred a few times. J is TRBJ2-2 and V is TRBV12-3 or TRBV12-4, with 13 bases aligning to TRBD2. This CDR3 contains 17 residues. V dropped 2 bases and J dropped 2; count of bases not matched to a gene: 2. The CDR3 sequence is CASSLKGLAGNTGELFF. The CDR3, as DNA: TGTGCCAGCAGTTTAAAGGGACTAGCGGGAAACACCGGGGAGCTGTTTTTT.

In this sample, this clonotype turned up a few times. The chain employs TRBV2 and TRBJ1-1, with 7 bases aligning to TRBD1. After removal of 4 bases from V and 5 bases from J, the junction contained 7 bases not matched to a gene. Germline V CDR1 and CDR2: SNHLY, FYNNEI. The CDR3 covers 14 residues. CDR3 loop: CASSVRTGGTEAFF. DNA of the CDR3: TGTGCCAGCAGTGTTAGGACAGGCGGGACTGAAGCTTTCTTT.

This clonotype was found many times. V usage is TRBV7-9 and J usage is TRBJ2-2; D not resolved. In germline, CDR1 is SEHNR, CDR2 FQNEAQ (reference sequence). The CDR3 contains 17 residues. V lost 5 bases to trimming and J lost 4 bases, with 20 bases between them. CDR3 nucleotides: TGTGCCAGCAGCCTCCCCCTCAGCTCCCTAGGCACCGGGGAGCTGTTTTTT. It encodes CASSLPLSSLGTGELFF.

Many counts were recorded for this clonotype. The CDR3 spells CASRSSAYTGELFF. The CDR3 DNA sequence: TGTGCCAGCAGATCCTCAGCATACACCGGGGAGCTGTTTTTT. The rearrangement joins TRBV27 to TRBJ2-2, with D uncertain. This CDR3 contains 14 residues. Germline V CDR1 and CDR2: MNHEY, SMNVEV (reference sequence). The V end was cut by 6 bases, the J end by 3 bases, with 11 bases between.

This clonotype appeared many times. The chain couples TRBV9 to TRBJ2-5, with D possibly being TRBD1 or TRBD2 (5 bases each). Trimming took off 0 bases at V and 4 bases at J, with 7 bases between the two ends. The V gene's germline CDR1 is SGDLS and CDR2 YYNGEE. The CDR3 totals 13 residues. DNA of the CDR3: TGTGCCAGCAGCGTAGGGGGGTCAGAGACCCAGTACTTC. It yields the protein CASSVGGSETQYF. Full variable domain (missing parts from reference TRBV9 and TRBJ2-5): DSGVTQTPKHLITATGQRVTLRCSPRSGDLSVYWYQQSLDQGLQFLIQYYNGEERAKGNILERFSAQQFPDLHSELNLSSLELGDSALYFCASSVGGSETQYFGPGTRLLVL.

This clonotype came up a few times. The chain has TRBV12-3 or TRBV12-4 and TRBJ2-7; D is perhaps TRBD1 or TRBD2 (5 bases each). The ends were cut back, 3 bases at V and 4 bases at J, with 13 bases in the middle. This CDR3 spans 14 amino acids. The CDR3 nucleotides read TGTGCCAGCAGTTTCGACAGAGGGTGGTACGAGCAGTACTTC. This encodes CASSFDRGWYEQYF.

The table lists this clonotype with a few counts. This chain uses TRBV5-1 with TRBJ2-2; 9 bases align to TRBD2. The CDR3 length is 16 residues. Per germline, CDR1 SGHRS and CDR2 YFSETQ. Losses at the gene ends were 4 bases for V and 2 bases for J; bases not matched to a gene: 6. The chain's CDR3 is CASSLNLAGNTGELFF. The CDR3 bases are TGCGCCAGCAGCCTGAATCTAGCGGGAAACACCGGGGAGCTGTTTTTT.

V gene TRBV20-1 combines with J gene TRBJ2-7, with D possibly being TRBD2 (6 bases). V was trimmed by 5 bases and J by 0 bases, leaving 11 bases between them. Per the germline V gene, CDR1 is DFQATT and CDR2 is SNEGSKA (reference sequence). This CDR3 has 13 amino acids. The CDR3: CSAPGTYSYEQYF. The CDR3, as DNA: TGCAGTGCTCCCGGGACTTACTCCTACGAGCAGTACTTC.

This clonotype has just a few counts. J is TRBJ2-7 and V is TRBV5-1; either TRBD1 or TRBD2 may supply D (6 bases each). V lost 5 bases and J 4 bases, leaving 16 bases between the germline ends. This CDR3 region has 14 residues. Germline loops: CDR1 SGHRS, CDR2 YFSETQ. The CDR3 here is CASRGGGNGYEQYF. CDR3 coding DNA: TGCGCCAGCAGAGGAGGGGGTAATGGTTACGAGCAGTACTTC.

This sequence joins TRBV20-1 and TRBJ2-7; either TRBD1 or TRBD2 may fit D (5 bases each). Germline assignment: CDR1 DFQATT and CDR2 SNEGSKA (reference sequence). Trimming took off 5 bases at V and 3 bases at J, with 17 bases between the two ends. This CDR3 comprises 14 residues. CDR3 amino acids: CSAWDGSLFYEQYF. DNA of the CDR3: TGCAGTGCTTGGGACGGATCCCTTTTCTACGAGCAGTACTTC.

There are a few counts of this clonotype. The chain joins TRBV7-9 to TRBJ2-1, with unresolved D. This CDR3 comprises 13 residues. Trimming removed 2 bases at V and 7 bases at J, with 9 bases between. CDR1 is SEHNR, CDR2 FQNEAQ, per germline (reference sequence). CDR3 amino acids: CASSLQGPNEQFF. The CDR3 bases are TGTGCCAGCAGCTTACAAGGACCTAATGAGCAGTTCTTC.

This clonotype was found once. This chain links TRBV12-3 or TRBV12-4 with TRBJ1-5; D call uncertain. This CDR3 contains 14 residues. V lost 5 bases to trimming and J lost 1 base, with 9 bases between them. Here the CDR3 reads CASSPAASNQPQHF. In DNA form, the CDR3 reads TGTGCCAGCAGTCCCGCAGCGAGCAATCAGCCCCAGCATTTT.

The chain is built from TRBV2 and TRBJ1-1; no definite D call. The CDR3 has 13 residues. CDR1 and CDR2 from the germline V gene are SNHLY and FYNNEI. V lost 1 base and J 3 bases, leaving 6 bases between the germline ends. The CDR3 DNA is TGTGCCAGCAGTGAAGTAAGGCACACTGAAGCTTTCTTT. Its translation is CASSEVRHTEAFF.

The table lists this clonotype with a few counts. The chain couples TRBV10-3 to TRBJ2-1; a possible D gene is TRBD1 (5 bases). Trimming shortened V by 4 bases and J by 6 bases, and 13 bases separated the two germline ends. CDR1 and CDR2 (germline): ENHRY, SYGVKD. The CDR3 contains 14 residues. The CDR3 reads CAISAVQGLNEQFF. The CDR3 DNA reads as TGTGCCATCAGTGCCGTCCAGGGTCTCAATGAGCAGTTCTTC.

This clonotype was picked up a small number of times. The rearrangement links TRBV20-1 to TRBJ2-1, with TRBD2 identical over 7 bases. Looked up from germline, CDR1 is DFQATT and CDR2 is SNEGSKA (reference sequence). This CDR3 contains 15 residues. J was trimmed by 6 bases and V by 3 bases; bases with no gene match: 11. CDR3 in DNA: TGCAGTGCTAGTACCTGGGGGGGAAGGTTCAATGAGCAGTTCTTC. Protein: CSASTWGGRFNEQFF.